This T cell receptor (beta chain) was obtained from a study of identical twins. Study-wide points: In cord blood, abundant beta clonotypes had fewer insertions; memory showed no trend. Twin pairs' shared out-of-frame alpha sequences were enriched in low generation probability.

Template switching (which added a universal primer site) was used, and cDNA carried unique molecular identifiers. TCRdb reanalysed the 5' RACE reads using MiXCR and keeps one entry per CDR3 protein. The sample comprises 500,000 to 600,000 distinct CDR3 sequences, roughly a fifth of which are singletons, and around 1% rests with the top ten. Unmatched junction bases numbered 9, after V lost 3 bases and J lost 7 bases. Germline V lookup: CDR1 KGHDR, CDR2 SFDVKD. CDR3 size: 16 residues. About this clonotype: Its antigen is undetermined.

These data were also reused for a study on T cells expressing NK-cell markers.

The V call is TRBV24-1, the J call TRBJ2-1; 9 positions match TRBD1. The sequence came from a woman under 30 in good health. The sample taken for sequencing was CD4+ T cells sorted from blood. The CDR3 DNA follows: TGTGCCACCAGTGATGGCACCGGGACAGGGTGGAATGAGCAGTTCTTC. Translation gives CATSDGTGTGWNEQFF.